The rows below give T cell receptor beta chains drawn from one sample of a study of cytomegalovirus exposure and HLA in healthy donors. Repertoires were generated with immunoSEQ multiplex PCR, while TCRdb's copy carries only in-frame clones and drops some. Counted here are 100,000 to 120,000 clones, about nine tenths occurring once; the ten biggest clones make up over 1.5%. Sequenced: PBMCs. The source of these receptors is a woman between 18 and 29 years old in good health and CMV-seronegative. The CDR3 runs from the conserved cysteine through the conserved F or W.

v_gene | CDR3aa
TRBV29-1 | CSVHRGVEQYF
TRBV18 | CASSRQVNEQFF
TRBV25-1 | CASSETTGAGNTIYF
TRBV27 | CASRRGTGRAETQYF
TRBV5-4 | CASSLRGSNEQFF
TRBV6-6 | CASNDPTGVNYGYTF
TRBV6-5 | CASSYLQTTGYGYTF
TRBV9 | CASSAGGGTQPQHF
TRBV4-3 | CASSQDSPLLAKNIQYF
TRBV4-3 | CASSQGRNRVQGEKLFF
TRBV28 | CASNRGHPSYEQYF
TRBV27 | CASSPRGSGANVLTF
TRBV28 | CASNPRPPRETQYF
TRBV10-3 | CAISEYFSLRTGAHQPQHF
TRBV6-5 | CASSYVQGDQPQHF
TRBV27 | CASSPEDRGTYNSPLHF
TRBV5-1 | CASSQTRIEETQYF
TRBV13 | CASSLVGHPYEQYF
TRBV2 | CASSGTGDTEAFF
TRBV6-4 | CANDRDRGYSNQPQHF
TRBV4-1 | CASSPGAGYNYGYTF
TRBV27 | CASSRTGMTGNQPQHF
TRBV4-1 | CASSQVGLNTDTQYF
TRBV28 | CASSRRDRAYEQYF
TRBV5-1 | CASSSDRGDTEAFF
TRBV6-5 | CASSQGQGYQPQHF
TRBV7-2 | CASTPRGNEKLFF
TRBV6-5 | CASSATTGITQYF
TRBV4-3 | CASSQDFGSTEAFF
TRBV7-9 | CASSPQGDSYEQYF
TRBV19 | CASSKGQGRGSNQPQHF
TRBV6-5 | CASSVEEGKLFF
TRBV4-3 | CASSQDKGGYTGELFF
TRBV13 | CASTSKGQGQFGANVLTF
TRBV28 | CASSLSGQGQETQYF
TRBV5-1 | CASTQGTLGLETQYF
TRBV6-5 | CASSYLAGVMNEQFF
TRBV10-1 | CASSSGQGADTQYF
TRBV5-6 | CASSLFSGTTNEKLFF
TRBV10-3 | CAISEELAGGSYNEQFF
TRBV19 | CASSSTGQTANTGELFF
TRBV28 | CASTYSYSGANVLTF
TRBV30 | CAWSVLGTGNTIYF
TRBV25-1 | CASSDSSGRAGEQYF
TRBV4-3 | CASSQALGTGGIPLHF
TRBV5-4 | CASSLFAGNTEAFF
TRBV18 | CASSQGGLNEKLFF
TRBV9 | CASSVAGMHNSPLHF
TRBV28 | CASSLAGQGTDTQYF
TRBV11-3 | CASSSGTSTKGGDTQYF
TRBV7-8 | CASSFHSNSYNEQFF
TRBV4-1 | CASSQRKGTSVEQYF
TRBV4-1 | CASSPGGGPNYGYTF